The rows below give T cell receptor beta chains drawn from one sample of a study of shared clonotypes between healthy human individuals. TCRdb's copy holds only in-frame clones and misses some; the assay was immunoSEQ multiplex PCR. The data show some 2,400,000 clones, with under 97% seen just once and roughly 0.13% held by the top ten. Sequencing used naive CD4+ T cells sorted from blood. Every receptor here comes from a man in his late teens or twenties in good health. Each CDR3 is given without its conserved first and last residue. Fields, in order: J gene, clone size, V gene, CDR3 protein. Clone size, where shown, is once, few, many, or a class for clones that have expanded.

TRBJ2-1 . TRBV5-4 ASSLAGPNTYEQF
TRBJ1-6 . TRBV18 ASSPLGTGNSPLH
TRBJ2-7 once TRBV6-1 ASSEADRVYEQY
TRBJ2-7 . TRBV12-5 ASGLGGGSRSYEQY
TRBJ1-5 . TRBV6-1 ASSEGSLIAGPQH
TRBJ2-3 few TRBV6-4 ASSDSIGADTQY
TRBJ1-2 . TRBV7-2 ASSPGGAAYGYT
TRBJ2-7 . TRBV19 ARGPQGRDEQY
TRBJ1-2 . TRBV10-3 AISDHMQGGLYGYT
TRBJ2-7 . TRBV27 ASETGGPSYEQY
TRBJ2-7 . TRBV19 ASSIGLAVPYEQY
TRBJ1-5 . TRBV7-9 ASSPSGDGNQPQH
TRBJ1-6 . TRBV25-1 ASKGQAGSPLH
TRBJ2-1 . TRBV30 AWKVIAGNEQF
TRBJ2-3 . TRBV5-1 ASSLALSGSADTQY
TRBJ1-5 . TRBV19 ASTYRSFNQPQH
TRBJ2-3 . TRBV15 ATSRDYSGGTDTQY
TRBJ2-7 once TRBV6-6 ASSRGGTGVYEQY
TRBJ2-7 few TRBV7-9 ASSLSPYEQY
TRBJ1-5 . TRBV7-9 ASSQSTGAQPQH
TRBJ2-7 . TRBV5-1 ASSYGWEAEQY
TRBJ2-1 . TRBV28 ASSLSLAGDNEQF
TRBJ1-2 . TRBV9 ASSVVSESPYGYT
TRBJ2-2 once TRBV5-5 ASSLAGTTGELF
TRBJ2-3 . TRBV30 AWSVGRGPDTQY
TRBJ1-1 . TRBV5-1 ASSFVSGPAEAF
TRBJ2-3 once TRBV5-1 ASSLRTGILTDTQY
TRBJ1-1 . TRBV2 ASSENWGGDTEAF
TRBJ2-7 . TRBV6-6 ASSYSKAFSYEQY
TRBJ2-7 . TRBV4-3 ASSRDRQSYEQY
TRBJ1-5 . TRBV7-2 ASSFIGRSNQPQH
TRBJ1-1 once TRBV7-2 ASSSRGGDTEAF
TRBJ2-1 . TRBV15 ATRVSGTNEQF
TRBJ2-2 . TRBV7-9 ASSYRTNTGELF
TRBJ2-5 . TRBV2 ASRLQETQY
TRBJ1-2 . TRBV18 ASSPLPGRGPNFYGYT
TRBJ1-1 . TRBV28 ASSLPDRVAF
TRBJ1-5 . TRBV18 ASSPLVNQPQH
TRBJ2-3 . TRBV28 ASSLRAGGLDTQY
TRBJ2-5 . TRBV2 ASRLAGVQETQY
TRBJ2-2 . TRBV27 ASSLVATPSPGELF
TRBJ1-2 . TRBV9 ASSVGEDTIYGYT
TRBJ2-5 . TRBV29-1 SVARGPQETQY
TRBJ2-3 . TRBV6-6 ASREGRSTDTQY
TRBJ2-5 . TRBV5-1 ASSPVGSGKQETQY
TRBJ2-3 . TRBV7-6 ASSSEDTQY
TRBJ2-7 . TRBV2 ASSAEYEQY